The rows below give T cell receptor beta chains drawn from one sample of a study of Graves' ophthalmopathy and Graves' hyperthyroidism. One entry per CDR3 protein, called by TCRdb with MiXCR from the multiplex PCR reads. The sample contains 300,000 to 350,000 distinct CDR3 sequences, 15% to 20% of which appear only once. Sequencing input: peripheral blood. The receptors shown here come from an adult man with Graves' ophthalmopathy. The CDR3 runs from the conserved cysteine through the conserved F or W. The D gene is left open where the match is weak. Clone size is given for some rows only: seen once, a few or many times, or a class if the clone is expanded.

CASIPQGANTEAFF	TGTGCCAGCATCCCGCAGGGGGCGAACACTGAAGCTTTCTTT	.	TRBD1	TRBJ1-1	TRBV6-1
CASSPGAFNYGYTF	TGTGCCAGCAGCCCGGGCGCTTTTAACTATGGCTACACCTTC	many	.	TRBJ1-2	TRBV5-6
CATVWNTEAFF	TGTGCCACCGTTTGGAACACTGAAGCTTTCTTT	many	.	TRBJ1-1	TRBV19
CASSLWRGEGNSPLHF	TGTGCCAGCAGCTTATGGAGGGGCGAGGGTAATTCACCCCTCCACTTT	many	.	TRBJ1-6	TRBV7-8
CASSHPPGQGLGGELFF	TGTGCCAGCAGCCACCCCCCGGGACAGGGGCTTGGCGGGGAGCTGTTTTTT	many	TRBD1	TRBJ2-2	TRBV6-2/TRBV6-3
CASRAQGAYTEAFF	TGTGCCAGCAGAGCACAGGGCGCGTACACTGAAGCTTTCTTT	many	.	TRBJ1-1	TRBV6-5
CASRTGGKGTEAFF	TGTGCCAGCAGAACAGGGGGCAAGGGTACTGAAGCTTTCTTT	.	TRBD1	TRBJ1-1	TRBV6-2/TRBV6-3
CAISESPVSSGRSGELFF	TGTGCCATCAGTGAGTCCCCGGTTTCTAGCGGGAGGTCCGGGGAGCTGTTTTTT	many	TRBD2	TRBJ2-2	TRBV10-3
CASNPATRDSGELFF	TGTGCCAGCAACCCCGCAACCAGAGACTCCGGGGAGCTGTTTTTT	many	.	TRBJ2-2	TRBV7-9
CASSDSSGTGNQPQHF	TGTGCCAGCAGTGACTCATCCGGAACAGGGAATCAGCCCCAGCATTTT	many	.	TRBJ1-5	TRBV6-4
CASSGTVNSGNTIYF	TGTGCCAGCAGTGGGACAGTGAACTCTGGAAACACCATATATTTT	many	.	TRBJ1-3	TRBV6-1
CASSISVNTEAFF	TGTGCCAGTAGTATTTCGGTGAACACTGAAGCTTTCTTT	many	.	TRBJ1-1	TRBV19
CSATHPGGGHTYEQYF	TGCAGTGCTACCCACCCCGGGGGGGGACACACCTACGAGCAGTACTTC	many	TRBD2	TRBJ2-7	TRBV20-1
CASSLSRGSSPLHF	TGTGCCAGCAGTTTATCCCGGGGTTCATCACCCCTCCACTTT	few	.	TRBJ1-6	TRBV28
CATLPGQDNQPQHF	TGTGCCACCTTACCGGGACAGGACAATCAGCCCCAGCATTTT	.	TRBD1	TRBJ1-5	TRBV24-1
CASKASGTYEQYF	TGTGCCAGCAAGGCTAGCGGGACCTACGAGCAGTACTTC	many	TRBD2	TRBJ2-7	TRBV6-5
CASSLFALDRRGGYTF	TGTGCCAGCAGTTTATTCGCCCTGGACCGAAGAGGGGGCTACACCTTC	many	.	TRBJ1-2	TRBV28
CASRQLTSGPSSYEQYF	TGCGCCAGCAGACAACTAACTAGCGGGCCAAGCTCCTACGAGCAGTACTTC	many	TRBD2	TRBJ2-7	TRBV5-1
CASSLRGGSPELYGYTF	TGTGCCAGCAGTCTACGGGGGGGCAGCCCGGAACTCTATGGCTACACCTTC	many	.	TRBJ1-2	TRBV6-5
CASSFTSGNTGELFF	TGTGCCAGCAGCTTTACGTCTGGAAACACCGGGGAGCTGTTTTTT	many	.	TRBJ2-2	TRBV7-2
CASKSGPGDQPQHF	TGTGCCAGCAAATCAGGGCCAGGGGATCAGCCCCAGCATTTT	many	.	TRBJ1-5	TRBV6-1
CASSSGQLNYGYTF	TGTGCCAGCAGTTCAGGACAGCTAAACTATGGCTACACCTTC	.	.	TRBJ1-2	TRBV6-5
CASSSALDETQYF	TGTGCCAGCAGCTCCGCGTTGGATGAGACCCAGTACTTC	many	.	TRBJ2-5	TRBV7-3
CASSSDRAANIQYF	TGTGCCAGCAGTTCGGACAGGGCGGCCAACATTCAGTACTTC	.	TRBD1	TRBJ2-4	TRBV12-3/TRBV12-4
CASSNNGGYGYTF	TGTGCCAGCAGTAACAACGGAGGGTATGGCTACACCTTC	.	.	TRBJ1-2	TRBV12-3/TRBV12-4
CASSRDDRGVLMNTEAFF	TGTGCCAGCAGTCGCGATGACAGGGGGGTTCTGATGAACACTGAAGCTTTCTTT	few	TRBD1	TRBJ1-1	TRBV27
CSAKQPLGAKNIQYF	TGCAGTGCAAAGCAGCCACTTGGGGCCAAAAACATTCAGTACTTC	.	.	TRBJ2-4	TRBV20-1
CSARVTRTGGTYEQYF	TGCAGTGCTAGAGTCACCAGGACAGGGGGCACCTACGAGCAGTACTTC	many	TRBD1	TRBJ2-7	TRBV20-1
CASSVPGRLESPLHF	TGTGCCAGTAGTGTACCGGGACGCCTAGAATCACCCCTCCACTTT	many	.	TRBJ1-6	TRBV19
CASSLIGRGIQQYF	TGTGCCAGCAGTTTAATTGGCAGGGGAATCCAGCAGTACTTC	many	.	TRBJ2-7	TRBV28
CASSQVWTGLNTIYF	TGTGCCAGCAGCCAAGTCTGGACAGGGTTAAACACCATATATTTT	many	TRBD1	TRBJ1-3	TRBV4-2
CASSLRAQGPETQYF	TGTGCCAGCAGTCTTCGCGCGCAGGGCCCAGAGACCCAGTACTTC	many	.	TRBJ2-5	TRBV28
CASRSPGQGRETQYF	TGTGCCAGCAGGTCTCCGGGACAGGGAAGGGAGACCCAGTACTTC	many	TRBD1	TRBJ2-5	TRBV7-2
CATSRKLAGSQETQYF	TGTGCCACCAGCAGAAAACTAGCGGGGAGCCAAGAGACCCAGTACTTC	many	TRBD2	TRBJ2-5	TRBV15
CASSTSGRTEQYF	TGTGCCAGTAGTACTAGCGGGAGGACCGAGCAGTACTTC	many	TRBD2	TRBJ2-7	TRBV19
CASSAGQGAVGYGYTF	TGTGCCAGCAGCGCGGGACAGGGGGCCGTCGGCTATGGCTACACCTTC	many	TRBD1	TRBJ1-2	TRBV7-9
CASRETGENSPLHF	TGTGCCAGCAGAGAGACAGGGGAAAATTCACCCCTCCACTTT	.	TRBD1	TRBJ1-6	TRBV6-1
CASSLSDIAYEQYF	TGTGCCAGCAGCTTAAGCGACATAGCCTACGAGCAGTACTTC	many	.	TRBJ2-7	TRBV7-2
CASSRGTGVHEQYF	TGTGCCAGCAGCCGCGGGACAGGGGTTCACGAGCAGTACTTC	many	TRBD1	TRBJ2-7	TRBV6-1
CASSAYRRLGYEQYF	TGTGCCAGCAGTGCCTACAGGCGCCTAGGCTACGAGCAGTACTTC	many	.	TRBJ2-7	TRBV27
CASSKQGARPGYTF	TGTGCCAGCAGTAAACAGGGGGCGCGTCCTGGCTACACCTTC	many	TRBD1	TRBJ1-2	TRBV6-1
CASLSGQGTNYGYTF	TGTGCCAGCCTCTCGGGACAGGGAACTAACTATGGCTACACCTTC	many	TRBD1	TRBJ1-2	TRBV6-5
CASSRGQIYGYTF	TGTGCCAGCAGTCGGGGACAGATCTATGGCTACACCTTC	many	TRBD1	TRBJ1-2	TRBV28